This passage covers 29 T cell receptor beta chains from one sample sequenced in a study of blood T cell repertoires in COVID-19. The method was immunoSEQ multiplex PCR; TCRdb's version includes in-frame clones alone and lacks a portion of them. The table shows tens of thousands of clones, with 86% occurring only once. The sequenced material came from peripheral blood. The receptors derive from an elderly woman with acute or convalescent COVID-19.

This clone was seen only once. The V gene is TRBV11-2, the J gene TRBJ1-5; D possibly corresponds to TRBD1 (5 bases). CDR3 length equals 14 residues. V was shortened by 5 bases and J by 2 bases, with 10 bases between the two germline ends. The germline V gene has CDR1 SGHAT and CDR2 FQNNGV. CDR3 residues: CASSPGLGNQPQHF. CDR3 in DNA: TGTGCCAGCAGCCCGGGACTTGGCAATCAGCCCCAGCATTTT.

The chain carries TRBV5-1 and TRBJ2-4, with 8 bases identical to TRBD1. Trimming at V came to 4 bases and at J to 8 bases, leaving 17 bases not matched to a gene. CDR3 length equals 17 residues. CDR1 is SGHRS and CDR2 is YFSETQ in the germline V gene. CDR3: CASSPNPTGQEGDIQYF. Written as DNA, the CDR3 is TGCGCCAGCAGCCCTAATCCCACGGGACAGGAAGGGGACATTCAGTACTTC. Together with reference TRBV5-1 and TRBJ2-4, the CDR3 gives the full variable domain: KAGVTQTPRYLIKTRGQQVTLSCSPISGHRSVSWYQQTPGQGLQFLFEYFSETQRNKGNFPGRFSGRQFSNSRSEMNVSTLELGDSALYLCASSPNPTGQEGDIQYFGAGTRLSVL.

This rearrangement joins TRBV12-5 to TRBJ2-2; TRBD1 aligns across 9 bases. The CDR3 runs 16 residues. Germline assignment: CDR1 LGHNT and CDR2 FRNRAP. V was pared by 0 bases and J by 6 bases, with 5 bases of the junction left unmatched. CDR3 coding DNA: TGTGCTAGTGGTTTGGTAAGGGACAGGGCCGCCGGGGAGCTGTTTTTT. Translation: CASGLVRDRAAGELFF.

The CDR3, as DNA: TGTGCCAGCAGCTTAGCAGCGACGGACAGCGGCTACACCTTC. Translation: CASSLAATDSGYTF. The chain links TRBV5-5 to TRBJ1-2, with D perhaps TRBD1 (6 bases). V gave up 2 bases and J gave up 8 bases, with 16 bases separating them. The CDR3 runs 14 residues. Germline CDR1 reads SGHKS; CDR2 reads YYEKEE (reference sequence).

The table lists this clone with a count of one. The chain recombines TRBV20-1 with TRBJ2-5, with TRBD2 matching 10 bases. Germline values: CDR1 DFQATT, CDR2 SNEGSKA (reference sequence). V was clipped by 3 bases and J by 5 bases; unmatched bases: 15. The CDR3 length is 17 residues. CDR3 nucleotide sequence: TGCAGTGCTAGTGGGCCCAGCGGGGGGGCCGTTCGGGAGACCCAGTACTTC. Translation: CSASGPSGGAVRETQYF.

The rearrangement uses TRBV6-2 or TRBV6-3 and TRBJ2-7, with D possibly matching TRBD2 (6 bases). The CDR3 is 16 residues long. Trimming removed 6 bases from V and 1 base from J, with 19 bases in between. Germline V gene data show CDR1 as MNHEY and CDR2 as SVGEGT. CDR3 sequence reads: CASSSTPGLRSYEQYF. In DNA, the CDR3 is TGTGCCAGCAGCTCGACCCCGGGACTCCGATCCTACGAGCAGTACTTC.

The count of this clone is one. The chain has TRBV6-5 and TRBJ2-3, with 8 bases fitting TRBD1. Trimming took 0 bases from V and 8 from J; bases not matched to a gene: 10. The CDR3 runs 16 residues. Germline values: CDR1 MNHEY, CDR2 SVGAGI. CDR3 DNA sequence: TGTGCCAGCAGTTACTCGATTGGGCAGGGGGCAGGTACGCAGTATTTT. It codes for CASSYSIGQGAGTQYF.

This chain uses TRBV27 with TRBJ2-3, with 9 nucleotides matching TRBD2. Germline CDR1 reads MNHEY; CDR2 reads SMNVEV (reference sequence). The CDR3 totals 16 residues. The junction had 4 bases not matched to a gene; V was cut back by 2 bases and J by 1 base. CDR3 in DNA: TGTGCCAGCAGTTTACGCAAGCGGGGGGGCACAGATACGCAGTATTTT. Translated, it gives CASSLRKRGGTDTQYF.

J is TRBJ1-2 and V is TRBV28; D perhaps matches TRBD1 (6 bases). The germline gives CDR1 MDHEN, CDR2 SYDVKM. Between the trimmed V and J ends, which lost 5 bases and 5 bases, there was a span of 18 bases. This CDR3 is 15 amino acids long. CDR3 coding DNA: TGTGCCAGCAGTCCGGCACCGGGACAATATTATGGCTACACCTTC. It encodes CASSPAPGQYYGYTF.

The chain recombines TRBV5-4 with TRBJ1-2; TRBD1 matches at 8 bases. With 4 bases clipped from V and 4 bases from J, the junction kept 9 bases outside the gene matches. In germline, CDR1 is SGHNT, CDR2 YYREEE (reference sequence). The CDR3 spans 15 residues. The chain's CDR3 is CASSPRTGPGYGYTF. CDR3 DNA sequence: TGTGCCAGCAGCCCGCGGACAGGGCCGGGCTATGGCTACACCTTC.

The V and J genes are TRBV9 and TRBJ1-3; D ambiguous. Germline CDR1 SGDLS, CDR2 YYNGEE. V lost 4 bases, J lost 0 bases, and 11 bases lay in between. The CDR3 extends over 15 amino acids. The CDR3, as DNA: TGTGCCAGCAGCCTTACGGGTCTCTCTGGAAACACCATATATTTT. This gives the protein CASSLTGLSGNTIYF.

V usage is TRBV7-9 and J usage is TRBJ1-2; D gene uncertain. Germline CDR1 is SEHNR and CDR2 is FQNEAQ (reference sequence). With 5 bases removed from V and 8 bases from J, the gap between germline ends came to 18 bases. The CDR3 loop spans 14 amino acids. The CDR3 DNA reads TGTGCCAGCAGCCCCTCTGGGTTTAGCGGCGGCTACACCTTC. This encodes CASSPSGFSGGYTF.

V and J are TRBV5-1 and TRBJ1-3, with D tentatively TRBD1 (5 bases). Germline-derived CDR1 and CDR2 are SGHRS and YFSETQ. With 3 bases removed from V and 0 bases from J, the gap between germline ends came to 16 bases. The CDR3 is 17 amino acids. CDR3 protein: CASSSLPRADSGNTIYF. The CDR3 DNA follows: TGCGCCAGCAGCTCACTTCCCAGGGCCGACTCTGGAAACACCATATATTTT.

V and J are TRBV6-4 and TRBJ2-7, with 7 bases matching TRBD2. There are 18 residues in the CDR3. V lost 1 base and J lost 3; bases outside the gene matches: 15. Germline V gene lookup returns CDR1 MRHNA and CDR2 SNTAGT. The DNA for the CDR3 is TGTGCCAGCAGTGACTTGTCTAGCGGTATACCTCCTAGCTACGAGCAGTACGTC. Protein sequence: CASSDLSSGIPPSYEQYV.

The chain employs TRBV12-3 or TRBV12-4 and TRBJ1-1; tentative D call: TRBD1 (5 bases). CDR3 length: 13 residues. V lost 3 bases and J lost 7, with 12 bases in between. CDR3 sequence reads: CASSFLRVVEAFF. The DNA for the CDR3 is TGTGCCAGCAGTTTTCTCAGGGTGGTTGAAGCTTTCTTT.

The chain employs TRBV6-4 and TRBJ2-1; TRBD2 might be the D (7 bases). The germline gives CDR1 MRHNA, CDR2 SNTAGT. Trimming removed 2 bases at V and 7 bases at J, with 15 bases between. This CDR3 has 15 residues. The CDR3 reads CASSDGGGSINEQFF. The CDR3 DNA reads TGTGCCAGCAGTGACGGGGGGGGCTCGATAAATGAGCAGTTCTTC.

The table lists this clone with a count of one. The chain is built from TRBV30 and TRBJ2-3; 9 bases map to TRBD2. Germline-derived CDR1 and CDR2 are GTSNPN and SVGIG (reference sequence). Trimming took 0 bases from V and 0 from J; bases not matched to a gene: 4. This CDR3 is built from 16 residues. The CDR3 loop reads CAWSVRLAASTDTQYF. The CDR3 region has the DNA TGTGCCTGGAGTGTGCGACTAGCGGCTAGCACAGATACGCAGTATTTT.

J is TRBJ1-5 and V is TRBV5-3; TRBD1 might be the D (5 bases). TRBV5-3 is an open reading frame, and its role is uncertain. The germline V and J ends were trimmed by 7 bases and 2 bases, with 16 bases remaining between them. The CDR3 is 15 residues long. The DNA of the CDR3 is TGTGCCAGACGCAGGGCGCGAAGGGGCAATCAGCCCCAGCATTTT. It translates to CARRRARRGNQPQHF.

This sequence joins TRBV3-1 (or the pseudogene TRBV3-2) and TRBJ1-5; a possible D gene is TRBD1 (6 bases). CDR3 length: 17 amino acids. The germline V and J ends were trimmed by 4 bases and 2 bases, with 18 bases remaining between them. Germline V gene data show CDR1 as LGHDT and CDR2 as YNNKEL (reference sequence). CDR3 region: CASSLTTGQYGNQPQHF. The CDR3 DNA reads TGTGCCAGCAGCCTAACGACAGGCCAATATGGCAATCAGCCCCAGCATTTT.

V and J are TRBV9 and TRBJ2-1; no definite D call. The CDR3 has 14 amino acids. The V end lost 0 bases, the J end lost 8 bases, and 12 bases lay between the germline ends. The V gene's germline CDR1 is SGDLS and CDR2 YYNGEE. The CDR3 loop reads CASSVEARIDEQFF. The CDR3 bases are TGTGCCAGCAGCGTAGAGGCTAGAATTGATGAGCAGTTCTTC.

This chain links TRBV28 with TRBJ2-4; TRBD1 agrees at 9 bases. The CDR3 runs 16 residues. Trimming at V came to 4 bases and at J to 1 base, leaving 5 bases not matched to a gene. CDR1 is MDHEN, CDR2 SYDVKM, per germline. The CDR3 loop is CASSSSGQGAKNIQYF. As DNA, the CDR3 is TGTGCCAGCAGTTCGTCTGGACAGGGGGCCAAAAACATTCAGTACTTC.

CDR3 protein: CASSPRDRNTEAFF. CDR3 nucleotides: TGTGCCAGCAGCCCCCGGGACAGGAACACTGAAGCTTTCTTT. The chain combines TRBV9 with TRBJ1-1, with 7 bases fitting TRBD1. CDR1 is SGDLS, CDR2 YYNGEE, per germline. The CDR3 has 14 residues. J gave up 1 base and V 4 bases, and 4 bases lay outside the gene matches. Variable domain in full (rest from reference TRBV9 and TRBJ1-1): DSGVTQTPKHLITATGQRVTLRCSPRSGDLSVYWYQQSLDQGLQFLIQYYNGEERAKGNILERFSAQQFPDLHSELNLSSLELGDSALYFCASSPRDRNTEAFFGQGTRLTVV.

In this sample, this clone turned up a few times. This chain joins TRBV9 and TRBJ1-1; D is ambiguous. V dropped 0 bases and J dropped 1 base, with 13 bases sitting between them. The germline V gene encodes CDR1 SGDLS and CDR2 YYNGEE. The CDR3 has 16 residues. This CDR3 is CASSVATSTPNTEAFF. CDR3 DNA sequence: TGTGCCAGCAGCGTAGCTACCTCCACGCCGAACACTGAAGCTTTCTTT.

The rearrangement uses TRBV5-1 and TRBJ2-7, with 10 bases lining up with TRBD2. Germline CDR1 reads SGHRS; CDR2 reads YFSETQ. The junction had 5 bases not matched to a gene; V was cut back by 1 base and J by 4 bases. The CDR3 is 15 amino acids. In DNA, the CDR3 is TGCGCCAGCAGCTTGACCGGGACTAGCGTATACGAGCAGTACTTC. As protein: CASSLTGTSVYEQYF.

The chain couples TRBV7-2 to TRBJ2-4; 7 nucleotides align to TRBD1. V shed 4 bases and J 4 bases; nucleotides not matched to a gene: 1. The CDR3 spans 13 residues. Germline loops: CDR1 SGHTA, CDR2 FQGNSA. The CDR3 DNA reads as TGTGCCAGCAGCTCGGGACAGAAAAACATTCAGTACTTC. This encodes CASSSGQKNIQYF.

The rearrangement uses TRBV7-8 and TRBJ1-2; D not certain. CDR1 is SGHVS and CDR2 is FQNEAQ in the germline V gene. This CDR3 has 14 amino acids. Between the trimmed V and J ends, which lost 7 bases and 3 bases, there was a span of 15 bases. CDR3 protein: CASTPGTRDYGYTF. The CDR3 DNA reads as TGTGCCAGCACCCCGGGCACGAGGGACTATGGCTACACCTTC.

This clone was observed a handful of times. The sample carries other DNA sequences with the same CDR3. CDR3 amino acids: CASSLASGGTEAFF. In nucleotides, the CDR3 is TGCGCCAGCAGCTTGGCCTCAGGGGGCACTGAAGCTTTCTTT. The V call is TRBV5-1, the J call TRBJ1-1; 7 bases align to TRBD1. The V and J ends lost 0 bases and 4 bases, in that order; junction bases with no gene match: 3. Germline V gene data show CDR1 as SGHRS and CDR2 as YFSETQ. The CDR3 covers 14 residues.

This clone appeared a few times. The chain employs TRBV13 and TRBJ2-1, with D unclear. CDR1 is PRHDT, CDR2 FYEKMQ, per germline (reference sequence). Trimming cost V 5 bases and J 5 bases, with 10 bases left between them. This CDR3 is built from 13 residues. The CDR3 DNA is TGTGCCAGCAGCCCCCAATCCAACAATGAGCAGTTCTTC. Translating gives CASSPQSNNEQFF.

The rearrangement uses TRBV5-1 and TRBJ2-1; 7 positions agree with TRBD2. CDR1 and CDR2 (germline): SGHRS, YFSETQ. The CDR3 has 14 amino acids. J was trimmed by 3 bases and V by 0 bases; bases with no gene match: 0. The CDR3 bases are TGCGCCAGCAGCTTGGAGCGGGGCTACAATGAGCAGTTCTTC. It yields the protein CASSLERGYNEQFF.